These 26 T cell receptor beta chains were sequenced from one sample in a study of cytomegalovirus exposure and HLA in healthy donors. It was with 60 Vbeta and 13 Jbeta primers that the PCR ran. Measured with immunoSEQ multiplex PCR; TCRdb has only the in-frame clones, and not every one. The data show under 200,000 clones, and the top ten clones hold approximately 6.5%. Input material: PBMCs. The receptor set was obtained from a man aged 25-40 years in good health and CMV-seronegative.

This chain uses TRBV9 with TRBJ1-3; possibly TRBD1 for D (6 bases). CDR1 and CDR2 (germline): SGDLS, YYNGEE. Trimming left V 3 bases short and J 4 bases short, with 17 bases between. This CDR3 is built from 16 residues. CDR3 DNA: TGTGCCAGCAGCGCCGCCCCCGGGCAGGGGGGAAACACCATATATTTT. Translated, it gives CASSAAPGQGGNTIYF.

This chain links TRBV5-1 with TRBJ2-7, with 9 bases lining up with TRBD1. Germline trimming cut 5 bases from V and 5 bases from J; bases unmatched to any gene: 8. The CDR3 extends over 14 amino acids. Germline CDR1 SGHRS, CDR2 YFSETQ. CDR3 nucleotide sequence: TGCGCCAGCAGACCGACAGGGGGATTCAACGAGCAGTACTTC. Amino acids: CASRPTGGFNEQYF. The full variable domain, rest sourced from reference TRBV5-1 and TRBJ2-7, is KAGVTQTPRYLIKTRGQQVTLSCSPISGHRSVSWYQQTPGQGLQFLFEYFSETQRNKGNFPGRFSGRQFSNSRSEMNVSTLELGDSALYLCASRPTGGFNEQYFGPGTRLTVT.

The chain couples TRBV5-6 to TRBJ2-3; 7 bases agree with TRBD2. Germline CDR1 is SGHDT and CDR2 is YYEEEE. V lost 4 bases to trimming and J lost 5 bases; unmatched junction nucleotides: 13. This CDR3 has 16 amino acids. CDR3 sequence: CASSPTWAGEGDTQYF. CDR3 in DNA: TGTGCCAGCAGCCCCACCTGGGCGGGAGAGGGAGATACGCAGTATTTT.

For the CDR3, the DNA is TGTGCCAGCAGCGTAGGGCCGGTGACAGGGAATGAAAAACTGTTTTTT. Protein product: CASSVGPVTGNEKLFF. V usage is TRBV9 and J usage is TRBJ1-4; 7 nucleotides match TRBD1. The germline CDR1 and CDR2 sequences are SGDLS and YYNGEE. Losses at the gene ends were 0 bases for V and 5 bases for J; bases not matched to a gene: 7. This CDR3 has 16 residues. Supplemented by reference TRBV9 and TRBJ1-4, the full variable domain reads DSGVTQTPKHLITATGQRVTLRCSPRSGDLSVYWYQQSLDQGLQFLIQYYNGEERAKGNILERFSAQQFPDLHSELNLSSLELGDSALYFCASSVGPVTGNEKLFFGSGTQLSVL.

The chain couples TRBV5-1 to TRBJ1-2, with D hard to call. Between the trimmed V and J ends, which lost 0 bases and 6 bases, there was a span of 12 bases. This CDR3 has 14 residues. Germline values: CDR1 SGHRS, CDR2 YFSETQ. The CDR3 is CASSLAPGGNGYTF. The CDR3 region has the DNA TGCGCCAGCAGCTTGGCGCCCGGAGGAAATGGCTACACCTTC. Combining the CDR3 with reference TRBV5-1 and TRBJ1-2 gives the whole variable domain KAGVTQTPRYLIKTRGQQVTLSCSPISGHRSVSWYQQTPGQGLQFLFEYFSETQRNKGNFPGRFSGRQFSNSRSEMNVSTLELGDSALYLCASSLAPGGNGYTFGSGTRLTVV.

V usage is TRBV18 and J usage is TRBJ2-7; 9 bases align to TRBD1. Per the germline V gene, CDR1 is KGHSH and CDR2 is LQKENI. The CDR3 contains 14 residues. The V gene end was trimmed by 2 bases and the J gene end by 2 bases; junction bases not matched to a gene: 1. CDR3 region: CASSPGQGTYEQYF. The CDR3 region has the DNA TGTGCCAGCTCACCAGGACAGGGGACCTACGAGCAGTACTTC.

The chain has TRBV29-1 and TRBJ1-4, with unresolved D. V was shortened by 5 bases and J by 7 bases, with 14 bases between the two germline ends. Germline-derived CDR1 and CDR2 are SQVTM and ANQGSEA. The CDR3 runs to 13 residues. CDR3 DNA sequence: TGCAGCGTTTTCTGGGAGGCTGCTGAAAAACTGTTTTTT. Its protein is CSVFWEAAEKLFF.

The rearrangement uses TRBV10-1 and TRBJ2-2; D not certain. The ends were cut back, 8 bases at V and 6 bases at J, with 10 bases in the middle. The CDR3 sequence is 12 residues long. The germline CDR1 and CDR2 sequences are WNHNN and SYGVQD (reference sequence). CDR3 sequence reads: CASGLAPGELFF. In DNA form, the CDR3 reads TGCGCCAGCGGGCTTGCCCCCGGGGAGCTGTTTTTT.

This chain uses TRBV7-3 with TRBJ2-3; weak D call: TRBD1 (6 bases). CDR1 is SGHTA, CDR2 FQGTGA, per germline. The CDR3 runs to 15 residues. The V end was cut by 5 bases, the J end by 8 bases, with 20 bases between. The CDR3 is CASSPRQAPPTTQYF. The CDR3 DNA follows: TGTGCCAGCAGCCCGAGACAGGCGCCCCCGACTACGCAGTATTTT. The entire variable domain, with the rest obtained from reference TRBV7-3 and TRBJ2-3, is as follows: GAGVSQTPSNKVTEKGKYVELRCDPISGHTALYWYRQSLGQGPEFLIYFQGTGAADDSGLPNDRFFAVRPEGSVSTLKIQRTERGDSAVYLCASSPRQAPPTTQYFGPGTRLTVL.

This chain joins TRBV6-1 and TRBJ2-3, with D maybe TRBD1 (7 bases). Trimming removed 6 bases from V and 1 base from J, with 14 bases in between. Germline values: CDR1 MNHNS, CDR2 SASEGT. The CDR3 is 15 amino acids. CDR3 nucleotide sequence: TGTGCCAGCAGCCTAGGGGGCGGGGGCACAGATACGCAGTATTTT. It is translated as CASSLGGGGTDTQYF.

The gene calls are TRBV2 and TRBJ2-7, with unresolved D. CDR1 SNHLY and CDR2 FYNNEI come from the germline V gene. The CDR3 sequence is 13 residues long. Trimming stripped 6 bases from V and 2 bases from J, with 11 bases between. The DNA for the CDR3 is TGTGCCAGCAGACGGCAGGCTGCCTACGAGCAGTACTTC. Translating gives CASRRQAAYEQYF.

This chain joins TRBV7-8 and TRBJ1-2; 7 nucleotides align to TRBD1. This CDR3 is built from 16 residues. V lost 4 bases and J lost 3; bases outside the gene matches: 11. CDR1 is SGHVS and CDR2 is FQNEAQ in the germline V gene. CDR3 sequence: CASSSSNPQGYYGYTF. The CDR3 coding sequence is TGTGCCAGCAGCTCCTCGAACCCACAGGGGTACTATGGCTACACCTTC.

This sequence joins TRBV4-1 and TRBJ2-1; 8 bases are shared with TRBD1. The CDR3 runs to 15 residues. The trim removed 0 bases at V and 12 bases at J, leaving 10 bases unmatched. Germline V gives CDR1 MGHRA, CDR2 YSYEKL. As DNA, the CDR3 is TGCGCCAGCAGCCAAGACCGGACCAGGGGGCTTAGGCAGTTCTTC. This sequence encodes CASSQDRTRGLRQFF.

The chain couples TRBV7-3 to TRBJ2-1; TRBD1 agrees at 10 bases. The germline V gene has CDR1 SGHTA and CDR2 FQGTGA. The trim removed 5 bases at V and 5 bases at J, leaving 6 bases unmatched. There are 15 residues in the CDR3. The CDR3 DNA is TGTGCCAGCAGCCGGACAGGGGGGACCGACAATGAGCAGTTCTTC. Its protein product is CASSRTGGTDNEQFF. Supplemented by reference TRBV7-3 and TRBJ2-1, the full variable domain reads GAGVSQTPSNKVTEKGKYVELRCDPISGHTALYWYRQSLGQGPEFLIYFQGTGAADDSGLPNDRFFAVRPEGSVSTLKIQRTERGDSAVYLCASSRTGGTDNEQFFGPGTRLTVL.

The V call is TRBV2, the J call TRBJ1-2, with D possibly being TRBD1 (6 bases). V was shortened by 6 bases and J by 6 bases, with 20 bases between the two germline ends. Germline loops: CDR1 SNHLY, CDR2 FYNNEI. This CDR3 is built from 15 residues. The CDR3 region has the DNA TGTGCCAGCAGCCCCCCACAGGGACCTCTGAATGGCTACACCTTC. As protein: CASSPPQGPLNGYTF.

The gene calls are TRBV5-1 and TRBJ2-2; TRBD2 is a possible D gene (6 bases). The germline CDR1 and CDR2 sequences are SGHRS and YFSETQ. The CDR3 consists of 14 residues. V lost 0 bases to trimming and J lost 7 bases, with 10 bases between them. The CDR3 bases are TGCGCCAGCAGCTTGGGAGCGGGCGTCGGGGAGCTGTTTTTT. Protein product: CASSLGAGVGELFF. Using reference TRBV5-1 and TRBJ2-2 for the parts outside the CDR3, the full variable domain is KAGVTQTPRYLIKTRGQQVTLSCSPISGHRSVSWYQQTPGQGLQFLFEYFSETQRNKGNFPGRFSGRQFSNSRSEMNVSTLELGDSALYLCASSLGAGVGELFFGEGSRLTVL.

V is TRBV28 and J is TRBJ2-7; 9 bases agree with TRBD2. Germline values: CDR1 MDHEN, CDR2 SYDVKM. The V segment lost 3 bases and the J segment 2 bases; nucleotides outside the gene matches: 23. This CDR3 contains 21 residues. The CDR3, as DNA: TGTGCCAGCAGTTTCGCCCCGGGTACATGGTATGGCGGGAGGGGGGCCTACGAGCAGTACTTC. This codes for CASSFAPGTWYGGRGAYEQYF.

J is TRBJ1-1 and V is TRBV30; a possible D gene is TRBD1 (5 bases). The CDR3 loop spans 16 amino acids. V lost 3 bases and J lost 0, with 17 bases in between. The germline V gene encodes CDR1 GTSNPN and CDR2 SVGIG (reference sequence). This CDR3 is CAWSPTPTAVNTEAFF. As DNA, the CDR3 is TGTGCCTGGAGCCCCACCCCGACAGCCGTGAACACTGAAGCTTTCTTT.

The J gene is TRBJ1-1, the V gene TRBV7-9; D remains ambiguous. The V and J ends lost 5 bases and 0 bases respectively, with 13 bases between them. CDR3 size: 15 residues. Germline V lookup: CDR1 SEHNR, CDR2 FQNEAQ (reference sequence). CDR3 DNA: TGTGCCAGCAGCACGAGGGTGCCGATGAACACTGAAGCTTTCTTT. Encoded protein: CASSTRVPMNTEAFF.

J is TRBJ2-3 and V is TRBV28; 9 bases map to TRBD2. Trimming cost V 3 bases and J 6 bases; bases outside gene matches: 7. The V gene's germline CDR1 is MDHEN and CDR2 SYDVKM. CDR3 length equals 15 residues. In DNA, the CDR3 is TGTGCCAGCAGTTTCCTAGCGGGACCCCCCGATACGCAGTATTTT. Residues: CASSFLAGPPDTQYF. The whole variable domain, remainder taken from reference TRBV28 and TRBJ2-3, is DVKVTQSSRYLVKRTGEKVFLECVQDMDHENMFWYRQDPGLGLRLIYFSYDVKMKEKGDIPEGYSVSREKKERFSLILESASTNQTSMYLCASSFLAGPPDTQYFGPGTRLTVL.

The chain recombines TRBV5-1 with TRBJ1-4; D unresolved. Trimming removed 0 bases from V and 6 bases from J, with 12 bases in between. CDR3 length equals 15 residues. Germline values: CDR1 SGHRS, CDR2 YFSETQ. CDR3 in amino acids: CASSLAPGWDEKLFF. As DNA, the CDR3 is TGCGCCAGCAGCTTGGCCCCAGGCTGGGATGAAAAACTGTTTTTT.

The V gene is TRBV2, the J gene TRBJ2-2, with 8 bases identical to TRBD2. Germline V lookup: CDR1 SNHLY, CDR2 FYNNEI. The CDR3 runs to 13 residues. With V trimmed by 6 bases and J by 5 bases, 2 bases remained unmatched. The CDR3 sequence: CASRAGATGELFF. CDR3 DNA: TGTGCCAGCAGAGCGGGGGCGACCGGGGAGCTGTTTTTT.

V gene TRBV5-4 combines with J gene TRBJ1-1; TRBD1 matches at 7 bases. V shed 0 bases and J 5 bases; nucleotides not matched to a gene: 13. Germline loops: CDR1 SGHNT, CDR2 YYREEE (reference sequence). The CDR3 runs 17 residues. CDR3 amino acids: CASSLGTGRAVGTEAFF. The CDR3, as DNA: TGTGCCAGCAGCTTGGGGACAGGCCGCGCCGTGGGGACTGAAGCTTTCTTT.

This chain uses TRBV18 with TRBJ2-7, with 7 bases fitting TRBD1. The CDR3 sequence is 14 residues long. Germline CDR1 reads KGHSH; CDR2 reads LQKENI. J lost 5 bases, V lost 0 bases, and 4 bases had no gene match. CDR3 residues: CASSPPDREHEQYF. The CDR3 nucleotides read TGTGCCAGCTCACCACCTGACAGGGAGCACGAGCAGTACTTC.

V usage is TRBV5-6 and J usage is TRBJ2-7; maybe TRBD2 (6 bases). This CDR3 has 15 amino acids. V was trimmed by 2 bases and J by 3 bases, leaving 15 bases between them. The germline V gene has CDR1 SGHDT and CDR2 YYEEEE. In DNA, the CDR3 is TGTGCCAGCAGCTTTGACCGGGGAGGAGACTACGAGCAGTACTTC. Protein product: CASSFDRGGDYEQYF.

The chain is built from TRBV4-1 and TRBJ1-2; 7 nucleotides align to TRBD1. After removal of 2 bases from V and 2 bases from J, the junction contained 11 bases not matched to a gene. Germline lookup yields CDR1 MGHRA and CDR2 YSYEKL. This CDR3 contains 17 residues. Written as DNA, the CDR3 is TGCGCCAGCAGCCAACCAACGACCGGGACAGAGAACTATGGCTACACCTTC. Its protein product is CASSQPTTGTENYGYTF.